A selection of T cell receptor beta chains follows, all from one sample in a study of blood T cell repertoires in COVID-19. Profiled with immunoSEQ multiplex PCR; TCRdb holds only in-frame clones, not every one. The table has around 440,000 clones, around 88% seen once. The specimen sequenced was peripheral blood. These receptors were obtained from a woman aged 45-65 years with COVID-19, enrolled during active disease. Both conserved end residues are part of each CDR3. The order of the fields is J gene, V gene, clone size, D gene, CDR3 protein, CDR3 DNA. D genes are given only for firm matches. Not all rows give a size; the values are once, few, many and, for expanded clones, a class.

>TRBJ1-2|TRBV6-1|.|.
CASSEVTGHGYTF
TGTGCCAGCAGTGAAGTTACAGGGCATGGCTACACCTTC
>TRBJ1-5|TRBV7-8|.|.
CASSSRDIGSGNQPQHF
TGTGCCAGCAGCTCCCGGGACATCGGATCGGGGAATCAGCCCCAGCATTTT
>TRBJ1-6|TRBV7-3|few|.
CASSFTLSYNSPLHF
TGTGCCAGCAGCTTCACTCTCTCCTATAATTCACCCCTCCACTTT
>TRBJ1-1|TRBV9|.|.
CASSFRGATEAFF
TGTGCCAGCAGCTTTCGCGGTGCCACTGAAGCTTTCTTT
>TRBJ2-7|TRBV6-5|.|.
CASTQGRGAYEQYF
TGTGCCAGCACCCAGGGGAGGGGGGCCTACGAGCAGTACTTC
>TRBJ1-4|TRBV12-5|.|.
CASGLVQEGNEKLFF
TGTGCTAGTGGTTTGGTACAGGAGGGTAATGAAAAACTGTTTTTT
>TRBJ1-1|TRBV13|.|.
CASSFGGIAEAFF
TGTGCCAGCAGCTTCGGCGGTATTGCTGAAGCTTTCTTT
>TRBJ2-5|TRBV28|once|TRBD1
CASSITGGGQETQYF
TGTGCCAGCAGTATAACAGGGGGCGGCCAAGAGACCCAGTACTTC
>TRBJ1-1|TRBV5-1|.|TRBD1
CASSITGDTEAFF
TGCGCCAGCAGCATTACAGGGGACACTGAAGCTTTCTTT
>TRBJ1-2|TRBV19|.|.
CASSWRGRVNSGYTF
TGTGCCAGTAGTTGGAGGGGTAGGGTGAATTCTGGCTACACCTTC
>TRBJ1-2|TRBV28|once|.
CASRVPGQGIYGYTF
TGTGCCAGCAGGGTACCGGGACAAGGGATCTATGGCTACACCTTC
>TRBJ2-6|TRBV23-1|.|TRBD1
CASSQGETGISSGANVLTF
TGCGCCAGCAGTCAGGGGGAGACAGGGATTAGCTCTGGGGCCAACGTCCTGACTTTC
>TRBJ2-1|TRBV12-2|.|.
CASPPKWGPGNEQFF
.
>TRBJ2-7|TRBV11-2|.|TRBD1
CASSYTGTGSYEQYF
TGTGCCAGCAGCTACACCGGGACAGGGTCCTACGAGCAGTACTTC
>TRBJ1-4|TRBV27|.|.
CASSSPRDINEKLFF
TGTGCCAGCAGTTCCCCGAGGGACATTAATGAAAAACTGTTTTTT
>TRBJ1-2|TRBV10-3|.|.
CAISDSKLGGGWDGYTF
TGTGCCATCAGTGATTCCAAACTGGGGGGAGGCTGGGATGGCTACACCTTC
>TRBJ1-5|TRBV19|.|.
CASRRGTNLSNQPQHF
TGTGCCAGTAGAAGAGGGACAAACCTTAGCAATCAGCCCCAGCATTTT
>TRBJ1-2|TRBV5-4|.|TRBD1
CASSKGQGENYGYTF
TGTGCCAGCAGCAAGGGACAGGGGGAAAATTATGGCTACACCTTC
>TRBJ1-1|TRBV28|.|TRBD1
CASRLGQGARTEAFF
TGTGCCAGCAGATTGGGACAGGGGGCGCGGACTGAAGCTTTCTTT
>TRBJ2-2|TRBV19|.|TRBD1
CASTKDRGAGELFF
TGTGCCAGTACGAAGGACAGGGGAGCCGGGGAGCTGTTTTTT
>TRBJ2-3|TRBV28|.|TRBD1
CASTRGGTGSTDTQYF
TGTGCCAGCACTCGGGGCGGGACAGGGAGCACAGATACGCAGTATTTT
>TRBJ1-5|TRBV9|.|.
CASSVAVNQPQHF
TGTGCCAGCAGCGTAGCCGTCAATCAGCCCCAGCATTTT
>TRBJ1-4|TRBV11-2|.|TRBD1
CASSLGQSNEKLFF
TGTGCCAGCAGCCTGGGACAGAGTAATGAAAAACTGTTTTTT
>TRBJ1-1|TRBV7-8|.|TRBD1
CASSSFLRRDRLNTEAFF
TGTGCCAGCAGCTCGTTTCTTCGACGGGACAGGTTGAACACTGAAGCTTTCTTT